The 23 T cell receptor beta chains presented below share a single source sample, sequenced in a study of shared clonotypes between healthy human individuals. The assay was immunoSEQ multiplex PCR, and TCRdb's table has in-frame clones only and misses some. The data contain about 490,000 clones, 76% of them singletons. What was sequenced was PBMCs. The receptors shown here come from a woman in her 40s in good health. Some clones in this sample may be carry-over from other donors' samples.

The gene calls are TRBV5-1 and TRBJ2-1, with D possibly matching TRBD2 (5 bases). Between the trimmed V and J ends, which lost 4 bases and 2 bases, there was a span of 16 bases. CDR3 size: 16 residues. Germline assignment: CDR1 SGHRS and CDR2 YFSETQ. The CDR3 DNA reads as TGCGCCAGCAGCCCCGTCGAGCGGCCCCCCTACAATGAGCAGTTCTTC. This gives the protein CASSPVERPPYNEQFF. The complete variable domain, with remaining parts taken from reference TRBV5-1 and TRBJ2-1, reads KAGVTQTPRYLIKTRGQQVTLSCSPISGHRSVSWYQQTPGQGLQFLFEYFSETQRNKGNFPGRFSGRQFSNSRSEMNVSTLELGDSALYLCASSPVERPPYNEQFFGPGTRLTVL.

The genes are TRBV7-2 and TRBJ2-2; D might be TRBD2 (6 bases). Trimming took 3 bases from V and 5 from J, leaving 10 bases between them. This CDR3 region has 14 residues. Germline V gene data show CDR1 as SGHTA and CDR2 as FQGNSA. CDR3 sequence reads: CASSLGGRTGELFF. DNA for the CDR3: TGTGCCAGCAGCTTGGGGGGTAGGACCGGGGAGCTGTTTTTT.

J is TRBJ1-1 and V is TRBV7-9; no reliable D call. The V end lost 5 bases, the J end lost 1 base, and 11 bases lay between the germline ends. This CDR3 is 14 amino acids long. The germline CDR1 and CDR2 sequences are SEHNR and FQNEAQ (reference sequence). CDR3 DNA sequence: TGTGCCAGCAGCGATTACCGGGAGAACACTGAAGCTTTCTTT. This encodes CASSDYRENTEAFF.

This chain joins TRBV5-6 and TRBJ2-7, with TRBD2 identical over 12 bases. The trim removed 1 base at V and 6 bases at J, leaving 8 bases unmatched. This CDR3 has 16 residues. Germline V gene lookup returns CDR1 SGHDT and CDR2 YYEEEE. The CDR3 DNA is TGTGCCAGCAGCTTGCGACTAGCGGGAGATGGAGGCGAGCAGTACTTC. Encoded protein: CASSLRLAGDGGEQYF.

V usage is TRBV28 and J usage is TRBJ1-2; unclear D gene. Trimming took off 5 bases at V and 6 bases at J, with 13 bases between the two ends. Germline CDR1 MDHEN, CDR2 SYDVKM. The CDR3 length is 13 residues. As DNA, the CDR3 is TGTGCCAGCAGTCTTCTGCGGGTACATGGCTACACCTTC. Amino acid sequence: CASSLLRVHGYTF.

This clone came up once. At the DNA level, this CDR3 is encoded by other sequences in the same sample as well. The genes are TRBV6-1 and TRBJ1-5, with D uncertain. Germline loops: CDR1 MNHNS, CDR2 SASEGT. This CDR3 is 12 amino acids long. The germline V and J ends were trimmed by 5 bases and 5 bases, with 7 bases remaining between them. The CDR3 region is CASSPRDQPQHF. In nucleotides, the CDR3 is TGTGCCAGCAGTCCTCGAGATCAGCCCCAGCATTTT.

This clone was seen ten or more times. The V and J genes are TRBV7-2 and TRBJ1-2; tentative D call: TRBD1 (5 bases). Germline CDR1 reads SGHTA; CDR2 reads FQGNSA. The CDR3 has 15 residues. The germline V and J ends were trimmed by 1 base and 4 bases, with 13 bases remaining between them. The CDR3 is CASSLEPGMAYGYTF. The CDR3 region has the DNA TGTGCCAGCAGCTTAGAGCCAGGGATGGCCTATGGCTACACCTTC.

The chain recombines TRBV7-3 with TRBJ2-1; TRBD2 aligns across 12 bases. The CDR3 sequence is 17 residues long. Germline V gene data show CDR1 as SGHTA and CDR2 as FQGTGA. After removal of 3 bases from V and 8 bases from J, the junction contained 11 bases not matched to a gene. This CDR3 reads CASSFTALAGGRDEQFF. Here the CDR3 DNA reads TGTGCCAGCAGCTTCACGGCCCTAGCGGGAGGGAGGGATGAGCAGTTCTTC.

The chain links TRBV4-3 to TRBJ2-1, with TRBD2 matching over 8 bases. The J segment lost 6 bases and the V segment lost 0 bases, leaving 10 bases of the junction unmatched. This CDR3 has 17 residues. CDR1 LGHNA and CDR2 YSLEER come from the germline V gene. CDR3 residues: CASSQDLWTSSSNEQFF. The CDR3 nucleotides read TGCGCCAGCAGCCAAGATCTTTGGACTAGCTCCAGCAATGAGCAGTTCTTC.

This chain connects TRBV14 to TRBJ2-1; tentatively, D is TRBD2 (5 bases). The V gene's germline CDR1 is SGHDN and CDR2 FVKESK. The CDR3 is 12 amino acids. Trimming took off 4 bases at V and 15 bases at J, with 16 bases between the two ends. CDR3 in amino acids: CASSRTRMSMFF. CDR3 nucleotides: TGTGCCAGCAGCCGAACTAGAATGTCCATGTTCTTC. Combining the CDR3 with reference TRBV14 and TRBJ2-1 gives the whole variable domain EAGVTQFPSHSVIEKGQTVTLRCDPISGHDNLYWYRRVMGKEIKFLLHFVKESKQDESGMPNNRFLAERTGGTYSTLKVQPAELEDSGVYFCASSRTRMSMFFGPGTRLTVL.

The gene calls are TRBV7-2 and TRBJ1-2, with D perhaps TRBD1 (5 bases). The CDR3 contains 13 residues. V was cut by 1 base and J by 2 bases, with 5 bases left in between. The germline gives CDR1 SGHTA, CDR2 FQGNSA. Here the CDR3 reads CASSLGDNYGYTF. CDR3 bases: TGTGCCAGCAGCTTAGGGGACAACTATGGCTACACCTTC. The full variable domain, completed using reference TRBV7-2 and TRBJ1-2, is GAGVSQSPSNKVTEKGKDVELRCDPISGHTALYWYRQSLGQGLEFLIYFQGNSAPDKSGLPSDRFSAERTGGSVSTLTIQRTQQEDSAVYLCASSLGDNYGYTFGSGTRLTVV.

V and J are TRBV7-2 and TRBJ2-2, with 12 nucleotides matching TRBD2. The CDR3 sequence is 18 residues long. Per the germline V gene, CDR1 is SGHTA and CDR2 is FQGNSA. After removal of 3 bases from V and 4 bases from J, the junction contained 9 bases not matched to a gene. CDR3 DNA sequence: TGTGCCAGCAGCTTCTTGACTAGCGGGAGCGGCGGCACCGGGGAGCTGTTTTTT. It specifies CASSFLTSGSGGTGELFF.

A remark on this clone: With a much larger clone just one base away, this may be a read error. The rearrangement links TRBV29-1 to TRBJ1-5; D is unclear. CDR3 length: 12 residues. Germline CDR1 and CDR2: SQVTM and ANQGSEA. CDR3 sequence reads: CSAEAANGPQHF. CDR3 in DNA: TGCAGCGCTGAAGCTGCGAACGGACCCCAGCATTTT.

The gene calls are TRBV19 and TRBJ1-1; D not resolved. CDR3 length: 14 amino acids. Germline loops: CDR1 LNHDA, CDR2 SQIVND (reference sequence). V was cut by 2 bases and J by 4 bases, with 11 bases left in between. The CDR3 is CASSIRGRATEAFF. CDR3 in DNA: TGTGCCAGTAGTATACGCGGACGGGCCACTGAAGCTTTCTTT.

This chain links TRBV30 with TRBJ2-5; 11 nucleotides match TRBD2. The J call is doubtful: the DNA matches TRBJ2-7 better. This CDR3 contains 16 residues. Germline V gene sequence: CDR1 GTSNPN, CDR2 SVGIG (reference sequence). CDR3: CAWSRGGLAVSYEQYF. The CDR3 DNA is TGTGCCTGGAGCAGGGGGGGACTAGCGGTTTCCTACGAGCAGTACTTC.

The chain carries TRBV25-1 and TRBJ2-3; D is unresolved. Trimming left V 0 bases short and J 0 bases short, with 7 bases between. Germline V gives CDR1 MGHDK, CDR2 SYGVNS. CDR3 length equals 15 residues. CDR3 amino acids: CASSEYGGSTDTQYF. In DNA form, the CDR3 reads TGTGCCAGCAGTGAATACGGCGGTAGCACAGATACGCAGTATTTT.

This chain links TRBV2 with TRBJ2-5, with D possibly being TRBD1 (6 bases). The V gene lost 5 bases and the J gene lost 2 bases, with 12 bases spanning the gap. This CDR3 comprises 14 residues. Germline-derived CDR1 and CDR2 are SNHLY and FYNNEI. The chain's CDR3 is CASSLQGGQETQYF. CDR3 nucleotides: TGTGCCAGCAGTCTACAGGGCGGTCAAGAGACCCAGTACTTC.

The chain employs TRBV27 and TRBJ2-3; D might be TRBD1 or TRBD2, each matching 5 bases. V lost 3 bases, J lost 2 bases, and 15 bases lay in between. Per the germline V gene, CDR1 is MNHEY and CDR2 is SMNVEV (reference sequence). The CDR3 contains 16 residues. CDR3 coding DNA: TGTGCCAGCAGTTTGGCAGGGAGCGCTATCACAGATACGCAGTATTTT. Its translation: CASSLAGSAITDTQYF.

The CDR3 is CASSYRVWRELRDEQFF. CDR3 coding DNA: TGTGCCAGCAGCTACAGGGTATGGCGGGAGTTAAGGGATGAGCAGTTCTTC. The rearrangement uses TRBV11-1 and TRBJ2-1, with D tentatively TRBD2 (7 bases). Looked up from germline, CDR1 is SGHAT and CDR2 is FQDESV (reference sequence). V lost 4 bases and J lost 8, with 24 bases in between. This CDR3 has 17 amino acids.

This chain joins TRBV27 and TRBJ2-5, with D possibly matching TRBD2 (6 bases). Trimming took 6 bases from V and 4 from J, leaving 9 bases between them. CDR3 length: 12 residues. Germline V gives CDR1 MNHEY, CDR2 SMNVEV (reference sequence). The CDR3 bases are TGTGCCAGCAGGTCAGCGGGAGAGACCCAGTACTTC. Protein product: CASRSAGETQYF.

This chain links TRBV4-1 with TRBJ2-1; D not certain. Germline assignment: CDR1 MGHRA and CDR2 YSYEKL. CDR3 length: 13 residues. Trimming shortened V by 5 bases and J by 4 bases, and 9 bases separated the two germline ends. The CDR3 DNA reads TGCGCCAGCAGCGCCAGTCCGTACAATGAGCAGTTCTTC. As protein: CASSASPYNEQFF.

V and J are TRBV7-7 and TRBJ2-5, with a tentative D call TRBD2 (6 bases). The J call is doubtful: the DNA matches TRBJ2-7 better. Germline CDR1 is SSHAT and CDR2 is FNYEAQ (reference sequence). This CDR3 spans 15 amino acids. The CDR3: CASSLSPGLSYEQYF. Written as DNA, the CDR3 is TGTGCCAGCAGCTTATCACCGGGACTTTCCTACGAGCAGTACTTC.

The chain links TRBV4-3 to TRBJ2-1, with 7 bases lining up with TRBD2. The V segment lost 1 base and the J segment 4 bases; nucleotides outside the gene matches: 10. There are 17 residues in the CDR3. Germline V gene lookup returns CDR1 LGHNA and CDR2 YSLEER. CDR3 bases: TGCGCCAGCAGCCAAGGCCCTTTCGGCGGGAGTTACAATGAGCAGTTCTTC. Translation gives CASSQGPFGGSYNEQFF.